This entry concerns a single T cell receptor beta chain. Germline V gene lookup returns CDR1 SGHRS and CDR2 YFSETQ. This CDR3 comprises 15 residues. Unmatched junction bases numbered 3, after V lost 4 bases and J lost 1 base. The data are from a study of control samples from healthy donors and cancer patients. The repertoire was sequenced with immunoSEQ multiplex PCR; TCRdb's copy has only in-frame clones and lacks some. The sample contains 75,000 to 100,000 clones, just under 90% of which appear only once. The sequence was obtained from a middle-aged man in good health. This sequence joins TRBV5-1 and TRBJ1-5; TRBD1 agrees at 9 bases. The sequencing input was blood. CDR3: CASSIGTGSNQPQHF. The CDR3 DNA reads as TGCGCCAGCAGCATTGGGACAGGGAGCAATCAGCCCCAGCATTTT.